The 13 T cell receptor beta chains below all came from one sample that was sequenced in a study of T cell clonality in common variable immunodeficiency. Libraries were prepared by immunoSEQ multiplex PCR; TCRdb keeps only in-frame clonotypes and omits some of them. The sample presents around 50,000 clones, none singletons. Sequencing was carried out using peripheral blood mononuclear cells. These receptors were collected from a person aged 18 to 70 in good health.

This clone has just a few counts. Read sequence stops 3 residues before the CDR3 end, and the germline J gene provides the missing end. The chain combines TRBV11-2 with TRBJ1-1; D might be TRBD1 (6 bases). The V gene's germline CDR1 is SGHAT and CDR2 FQNNGV. The CDR3 totals 13 residues. The DNA read from the CDR3 is TGTGCCAGCAGCTTAGGAGATGACAGGAAA. This sequence encodes CASSLGDDRK. The CDR3 reads in full as CASSLGDDRKAFF. Full variable domain (missing parts from reference TRBV11-2 and TRBJ1-1): EAGVAQSPRYKIIEKRQSVAFWCNPISGHATLYWYQQILGQGPKLLIQFQNNGVVDDSQLPKDRFSAERLKGVDSTLKIQPAKLEDSAVYLCASSLGDDRKAFFGQGTRLTVV.

This clone was observed at least ten times. The junction departs from germline at one end; a sequencing error may be responsible. Coverage ceases 3 residues before the CDR3 finishes, and the germline J gene fills in the end. V usage is TRBV4-2 and J usage is TRBJ1-2; tentative D call: TRBD1 (5 bases). The CDR3 loop spans 15 amino acids. CDR1 is LGHNA, CDR2 YNFKEQ, per germline. The CDR3 reads CASSQDLQKGYGYTF. CDR3 bases read: TGCGCCAGCAGCCAAGACCTTCAAAAGGGGTATGGC.

There are many counts of this clone. From the germline J gene comes the end of the CDR3, since the read stops 3 residues before it. The chain links TRBV11-2 to TRBJ2-2; D is undetermined. Germline assignment: CDR1 SGHAT and CDR2 FQNNGV. CDR3 length: 13 amino acids. Trimming stripped 1 base from V and 6 bases from J, with 6 bases between. CDR3 DNA (partial): TGTGCCAGCAGCTTAGCCCCAGCCGGGGAG. It is translated as CASSLAPAGE. In full, the CDR3 is CASSLAPAGELFF. The whole variable domain, remainder taken from reference TRBV11-2 and TRBJ2-2, is EAGVAQSPRYKIIEKRQSVAFWCNPISGHATLYWYQQILGQGPKLLIQFQNNGVVDDSQLPKDRFSAERLKGVDSTLKIQPAKLEDSAVYLCASSLAPAGELFFGEGSRLTVL.

This clone was recorded many times. The read stops 3 residues short of the end of the CDR3; the missing end is completed from the germline J gene. This chain connects TRBV7-6 to TRBJ2-2, with 7 bases fitting TRBD1. J was trimmed by 2 bases and V by 11 bases; bases with no gene match: 5. This CDR3 has 13 residues. From germline, CDR1 is SGHVS and CDR2 FNYEAQ. The CDR3 sequence: CAVGTENTGELFF. The sequenced part of the CDR3 DNA is TGTGCCGTCGGGACAGAAAACACCGGGGAG.

Ten or more counts support this clone. Coverage ceases 3 residues before the CDR3 finishes, and the germline J gene fills in the end. The chain recombines TRBV30 with TRBJ2-7; a weak D match, TRBD2 (6 bases). V lost 8 bases and J lost 3, with 11 bases in between. This CDR3 comprises 11 residues. Germline V gives CDR1 GTSNPN, CDR2 SVGIG (reference sequence). The part of the CDR3 DNA that was read is TGTGCCGGTGGCGGGAACTACGAG. The encoded protein is CAGGGNYE. The full CDR3 protein is CAGGGNYEQYF. Full variable domain (outside the CDR3, taken from reference TRBV30 and TRBJ2-7): SQTIHQWPATLVQPVGSPLSLECTVEGTSNPNLYWYRQAAGRGLQLLFYSVGIGQISSEVPQNLSASRPQDRQFILSSKKLLLSDSGFYLCAGGGNYEQYFGPGTRLTVT.

Many counts were recorded for this clone. The CDR3 goes on 3 residues after the read ends, and that part is filled in from the germline J gene. The gene calls are TRBV20-1 and TRBJ1-5; maybe TRBD1 (5 bases). V was shortened by 6 bases and J by 7 bases, with 16 bases between the two germline ends. CDR3 length equals 13 residues. Germline V gives CDR1 DFQATT, CDR2 SNEGSKA (reference sequence). The DNA read from the CDR3 is TGCAGTGCCCGTGGGGGGGGAACACAGCCC. Its protein product is CSARGGGTQP. The full CDR3 is CSARGGGTQPQHF.

This clone was counted many times. The CDR3 end lies 3 residues beyond the end of the read and is filled in from the germline J gene. J is TRBJ2-3 and V is TRBV7-8, with D maybe TRBD1 (6 bases). Germline lookup yields CDR1 SGHVS and CDR2 FQNEAQ. Trimming left V 7 bases short and J 2 bases short, with 19 bases between. The CDR3 has 16 amino acids. CDR3 DNA, as far as it was read: TGTGCCAGCACCCAACCGACAGGTCACTTCACAGATACG. It encodes CASTQPTGHFTDT. The full CDR3 is CASTQPTGHFTDTQYF.

Ten or more counts support this clone. The read halts 3 residues ahead of the CDR3 end, with the missing end drawn from the germline J gene. The chain has TRBV4-1 and TRBJ2-5; D may match TRBD1 or TRBD2 (5 bases each). The CDR3 has 16 residues. V gave up 0 bases and J gave up 5 bases, with 16 bases separating them. Germline V gives CDR1 MGHRA, CDR2 YSYEKL. The CDR3: CASSQDLRGLLETQYF. The part of the CDR3 DNA that was read is TGCGCCAGCAGCCAAGATTTGAGGGGCCTACTTGAGACC.

This clone was seen repeatedly, ten times or more. The read terminates 3 residues ahead of where the CDR3 ends, so the germline J gene completes it. The V call is TRBV2, the J call TRBJ2-2; 7 bases align to TRBD1. The germline V gene has CDR1 SNHLY and CDR2 FYNNEI. V lost 6 bases and J lost 6; bases outside the gene matches: 10. This CDR3 contains 15 residues. CDR3 DNA (partial): TGTGCCAGCAGGGGAATAACAGGGGAAGCCGGGGAG. This codes for CASRGITGEAGE. From start to end, the CDR3 is CASRGITGEAGELFF.

This clone showed up many times. Read sequence stops 3 residues before the CDR3 end, and the germline J gene provides the missing end. J is TRBJ1-2 and V is TRBV5-1, with D possibly TRBD1 on 5 matching bases. The CDR3 runs to 14 residues. Germline loops: CDR1 SGHRS, CDR2 YFSETQ. Trimming removed 6 bases from V and 2 bases from J, with 14 bases in between. CDR3 amino acids: CASKSEGLNYGYTF. The part of the CDR3 DNA that was read is TGCGCCAGCAAGTCCGAGGGGCTCAACTATGGC. The full variable domain, with the rest looked up from reference TRBV5-1 and TRBJ1-2, is KAGVTQTPRYLIKTRGQQVTLSCSPISGHRSVSWYQQTPGQGLQFLFEYFSETQRNKGNFPGRFSGRQFSNSRSEMNVSTLELGDSALYLCASKSEGLNYGYTFGSGTRLTVV.

This clone was seen at least ten times. The CDR3 DNA, read in part, is TGCAGTGCTAGAGAACAGGGGGTTAGCAATCAGCCC. It is translated as CSAREQGVSNQP. The CDR3 as a whole reads CSAREQGVSNQPQHF. V gene TRBV20-1 combines with J gene TRBJ1-5, with 8 nucleotides matching TRBD1. The observed sequence ends 3 residues before the CDR3 terminus, with the missing tail filled in from the germline J gene. V was clipped by 0 bases and J by 0 bases; unmatched bases: 1. The CDR3 is made up of 15 amino acids. CDR1 is DFQATT and CDR2 is SNEGSKA in the germline V gene (reference sequence).

The table lists this clone with a few counts. The CDR3 end is not reached by the read, which stops 3 residues before it; the germline J gene fills it in. This chain connects TRBV6-2 or TRBV6-3 to TRBJ1-2, with D maybe TRBD1 (6 bases). CDR3 length: 15 residues. Germline CDR1 is MNHEY and CDR2 is SVGEGT. The CDR3 here is CASSYSSGGTYDYTF. The DNA read from the CDR3 is TGTGCCAGCAGTTACTCGAGCGGGGGCACGTACGAC.

In its sample, this clone was seen many times. The sequence runs out 3 residues before the end of the CDR3; the remainder is reconstructed from the germline J gene. The V gene is TRBV7-2, the J gene TRBJ1-2; 7 bases are shared with TRBD1. V lost 5 bases to trimming and J lost 3 bases; unmatched junction nucleotides: 6. CDR1 is SGHTA and CDR2 is FQGNSA in the germline V gene. The CDR3 is 14 residues long. CDR3 DNA, as far as it was read: TGTGCCAGCAGCAAAGGGGGCGGAGACTATGGC. It translates to CASSKGGGDYG. The CDR3 reads in full as CASSKGGGDYGYTF.